The next 9 T cell receptor beta chains were all read from a single sample in a study of T-cell reconstitution after alpha-beta-depleted transplantation in children. It was with unique molecular identifiers that the TCRbeta library was prepared. Each CDR3 protein is one row after TCRdb ran MiXCR on the PCR reads. The sample lists 450,000 to 550,000 distinct CDR3 sequences; around 10% were seen once. The specimen was PBMCs, mostly from graft donor cells, collected 180 days after TCRalphabeta/CD19-depleted stem cell transplant. These receptors all stem from a female patient between 2 and 15 years old who had a stem cell transplant for aplastic anemia, so the T cells may come from the graft donor.

This sequence joins TRBV11-1 and TRBJ2-1; 10 nucleotides align to TRBD2. The germline V gene has CDR1 SGHAT and CDR2 FQDESV (reference sequence). This CDR3 is built from 19 residues. With 8 bases clipped from V and 0 bases from J, the junction kept 16 bases outside the gene matches. The CDR3 spells CASELPGLAWVSSYNEQFF. CDR3 coding DNA: TGTGCCAGCGAATTACCGGGACTAGCGTGGGTCAGCTCCTACAATGAGCAGTTCTTC.

The table lists this clonotype with a few counts. This chain links TRBV28 with TRBJ2-2, with 10 bases that match TRBD1. V lost 1 base to trimming and J lost 6 bases; unmatched junction nucleotides: 2. Germline V gene sequence: CDR1 MDHEN, CDR2 SYDVKM. The length of the CDR3 is 15 residues. The CDR3 sequence is CASSLYGQGAGELFF. The CDR3, as DNA: TGTGCCAGCAGTTTATACGGACAGGGGGCCGGGGAGCTGTTTTTT.

This clonotype has ten or more counts. The genes are TRBV6-5 and TRBJ2-5, with no clear D. V gave up 2 bases and J gave up 8 bases, with 12 bases separating them. This CDR3 is 13 amino acids long. Germline lookup yields CDR1 MNHEY and CDR2 SVGAGI. CDR3 sequence reads: CASSYALSNTQYF. The CDR3 bases are TGTGCCAGCAGTTACGCTCTTTCCAACACCCAGTACTTC.

This clonotype occurred a few times. The chain recombines TRBV7-3 with TRBJ2-1; D gene unclear. V was shortened by 0 bases and J by 5 bases, with 8 bases between the two germline ends. Germline V gene data show CDR1 as SGHTA and CDR2 as FQGTGA. This CDR3 is built from 14 residues. The CDR3 protein is CASSLTIANNEQFF. For the CDR3, the DNA is TGTGCCAGCAGCTTAACCATCGCGAACAATGAGCAGTTCTTC.

The chain employs TRBV20-1 and TRBJ2-1; maybe TRBD2 (5 bases). The germline V and J ends were trimmed by 0 bases and 7 bases, with 25 bases remaining between them. Germline V lookup: CDR1 DFQATT, CDR2 SNEGSKA (reference sequence). CDR3 length: 18 residues. CDR3: CSARDKMDVSSPLNEQFF. The CDR3 DNA reads as TGCAGTGCTAGAGATAAGATGGATGTATCTAGCCCACTAAATGAGCAGTTCTTC.

To note about this clonotype: One end of the junction does not line up with germline, which may come from a read error. The chain employs TRBV5-1 and TRBJ2-7; maybe TRBD1 (6 bases). The CDR3 runs to 15 residues. Germline V lookup: CDR1 SGHRS, CDR2 YFSETQ. CDR3 region: CASSLDGTPTYEQHF. The CDR3 coding sequence is TGCGCCAGCAGCTTGGATGGGACACCAACCTACGAGCAGCACTTC.

This clonotype turned up a few times. V is TRBV5-1 and J is TRBJ2-5; TRBD1 matches 7 bases. Per germline, CDR1 SGHRS and CDR2 YFSETQ. V lost 3 bases, J lost 5 bases, and 7 bases stayed unmatched. The CDR3 extends over 14 amino acids. As DNA, the CDR3 is TGCGCCAGCAGCTGGCGACAGGGTTGGGAGACCCAGTACTTC. Its protein product is CASSWRQGWETQYF.

The chain recombines TRBV29-1 with TRBJ2-7, with D possibly matching TRBD1 (5 bases). This CDR3 is built from 14 residues. CDR1 and CDR2 from the germline V gene are SQVTM and ANQGSEA. V dropped 7 bases and J dropped 5 bases, with 21 bases sitting between them. The CDR3 protein is CSATWQGGLHEQYF. CDR3 bases: TGCAGCGCTACCTGGCAGGGCGGTCTCCACGAGCAGTACTTC.

The chain has TRBV12-3 or TRBV12-4 and TRBJ2-2; the D gene is possibly TRBD2 (6 bases). CDR3 length: 16 amino acids. V was clipped by 3 bases and J by 0 bases, with 11 bases between them. The CDR3 spells CASSFPLAPNTGELFF. CDR3 in DNA: TGTGCCAGCAGTTTCCCGCTAGCGCCGAACACCGGGGAGCTGTTTTTT.